One sample yielded the 31 T cell receptor beta chains listed below, sequenced in a study of blood T cell repertoires in COVID-19. Produced via immunoSEQ multiplex PCR; TCRdb's table is partial and in-frame only. The table has some 130,000 clones, about four fifths seen once. The sample comprised peripheral blood. The receptors originated from a woman in her fifties or sixties with acute or convalescent COVID-19.

The chain carries TRBV5-8 and TRBJ2-7; D remains unclear. The CDR3 is 11 residues long. Trimming took 0 bases from V and 4 from J, leaving 2 bases between them. CDR1 SGHTS and CDR2 YDEGEE come from the germline V gene. In DNA, the CDR3 is TGTGCCAGCAGCTTGGCGTACGAGCAGTACTTC. Amino acid sequence: CASSLAYEQYF.

The rearrangement links TRBV4-1 to TRBJ1-3; maybe TRBD1 (6 bases). The germline CDR1 and CDR2 sequences are MGHRA and YSYEKL. V shed 0 bases and J shed 0 bases, with 12 bases lying between them. This CDR3 is built from 17 residues. The CDR3: CASSQDPDRTSGNTIYF. In DNA, the CDR3 is TGCGCCAGCAGCCAAGACCCGGACAGAACCTCTGGAAACACCATATATTTT.

V gene TRBV5-1 combines with J gene TRBJ2-7; perhaps TRBD2 as D (6 bases). CDR1 is SGHRS and CDR2 is YFSETQ in the germline V gene. The CDR3 totals 15 residues. V dropped 2 bases and J dropped 5 bases, with 17 bases sitting between them. The CDR3 here is CASSFSSGLGNEQYF. The CDR3 DNA reads as TGCGCCAGCAGCTTTTCGTCGGGACTTGGGAACGAGCAGTACTTC. Drawing the rest from reference TRBV5-1 and TRBJ2-7, the complete variable domain is KAGVTQTPRYLIKTRGQQVTLSCSPISGHRSVSWYQQTPGQGLQFLFEYFSETQRNKGNFPGRFSGRQFSNSRSEMNVSTLELGDSALYLCASSFSSGLGNEQYFGPGTRLTVT.

The genes are TRBV2 and TRBJ1-4, with 10 nucleotides matching TRBD1. The germline gives CDR1 SNHLY, CDR2 FYNNEI. The CDR3 consists of 16 residues. The junction had 9 bases not matched to a gene; V was cut back by 3 bases and J by 8 bases. The CDR3, as DNA: TGTGCCAGCAGTGACCGTAGACAGGGGGCGGGCGAAAAACTGTTTTTT. Its protein is CASSDRRQGAGEKLFF.

This chain links TRBV30 with TRBJ1-4; possible D gene TRBD1, 5 bases. Trimming pared 0 bases from V and 7 bases from J, leaving 12 bases between. The CDR3 sequence is 14 residues long. CDR1 and CDR2 (germline): GTSNPN, SVGIG (reference sequence). CDR3 DNA: TGTGCCTGGAGTGTAGGGGTGACAGCTGAAAAACTGTTTTTT. It translates to CAWSVGVTAEKLFF.

This clone was seen a handful of times. The rearrangement uses TRBV29-1 and TRBJ1-6; D unclear. Trimming left V 4 bases short and J 3 bases short, with 7 bases between. In germline, CDR1 is SQVTM, CDR2 ANQGSEA. The CDR3 runs 13 residues. This CDR3 is CSVGRDYNSPLHF. In nucleotides, the CDR3 is TGCAGCGTTGGACGGGACTATAATTCACCCCTCCACTTT.

This chain links TRBV24-1 with TRBJ1-5, with D possibly being TRBD1 (5 bases). The CDR3 loop spans 16 amino acids. Germline V gives CDR1 KGHDR, CDR2 SFDVKD. The V end was cut by 5 bases, the J end by 3 bases, with 16 bases between. CDR3 residues: CATSGPRGVNNQPQHF. In DNA form, the CDR3 reads TGTGCCACCAGTGGCCCTCGGGGGGTTAACAATCAGCCCCAGCATTTT.

V usage is TRBV6-1 and J usage is TRBJ1-2, with TRBD1 as a possible D gene (6 bases). Per the germline V gene, CDR1 is MNHNS and CDR2 is SASEGT. The CDR3 length is 13 residues. V lost 0 bases to trimming and J lost 6 bases, with 8 bases between them. The CDR3 sequence is CASSEARQDGYTF. The CDR3 DNA reads TGTGCCAGCAGTGAAGCGCGACAGGATGGCTACACCTTC.

This chain uses TRBV19 with TRBJ1-4, with 7 bases identical to TRBD1. The CDR3 is made up of 14 amino acids. In germline, CDR1 is LNHDA, CDR2 SQIVND (reference sequence). The J segment lost 7 bases and the V segment lost 10 bases, leaving 12 bases of the junction unmatched. In DNA form, the CDR3 reads TGTGCCACTTCGTTTGACAGGGAAAGTGAAAAACTGTTTTTT. This sequence encodes CATSFDRESEKLFF.

This clone appeared a single time. V usage is TRBV12-5 and J usage is TRBJ2-1; 8 positions match TRBD1. J lost 9 bases, V lost 3 bases, and 10 bases had no gene match. CDR3 length: 15 amino acids. The V gene's germline CDR1 is LGHNT and CDR2 FRNRAP. The CDR3 DNA is TGTGCTAGTGGTTTAACAGGGGGTATCTACGGTGAGCAGTTCTTC. The encoded protein is CASGLTGGIYGEQFF. Full variable domain (remainder filled in from reference TRBV12-5 and TRBJ2-1): DARVTQTPRHKVTEMGQEVTMRCQPILGHNTVFWYRQTMMQGLELLAYFRNRAPLDDSGMPKDRFSAEMPDATLATLKIQPSEPRDSAVYFCASGLTGGIYGEQFFGPGTRLTVL.

The CDR3 loop reads CASSVTAYTDTQYF. The CDR3 bases are TGTGCCAGCAGCGTGACAGCTTACACAGATACGCAGTATTTT. The chain combines TRBV2 with TRBJ2-3; D perhaps matches TRBD1 (5 bases). This CDR3 region has 14 residues. The germline CDR1 and CDR2 sequences are SNHLY and FYNNEI. V dropped 6 bases and J dropped 2 bases, with 12 bases sitting between them.

The gene calls are TRBV11-2 and TRBJ1-1; 9 nucleotides align to TRBD1. The CDR3 has 15 residues. Germline trimming cut 5 bases from V and 1 base from J; bases unmatched to any gene: 5. CDR1 and CDR2 (germline): SGHAT, FQNNGV. CDR3: CASSANRGQNTEAFF. DNA for the CDR3: TGTGCCAGCAGCGCGAACAGGGGGCAGAACACTGAAGCTTTCTTT.

DNA of the CDR3: TGTGCCAGCACTCCAGGGGAACTCCACAATGAGCAGTTCTTC. This gives the protein CASTPGELHNEQFF. This chain links TRBV2 with TRBJ2-1, with D possibly TRBD1 on 6 matching bases. This CDR3 is built from 14 residues. CDR1 and CDR2 from the germline V gene are SNHLY and FYNNEI. V lost 7 bases and J 5 bases, leaving 15 bases between the germline ends.

The chain couples TRBV30 to TRBJ2-2; tentatively, D is TRBD1 (5 bases). The germline V gene has CDR1 GTSNPN and CDR2 SVGIG (reference sequence). This CDR3 has 15 residues. V lost 3 bases and J 3 bases, leaving 14 bases between the germline ends. The DNA of the CDR3 is TGTGCCTGGAGACGAGAAGGGGTGGACACCGGGGAGCTGTTTTTT. As protein: CAWRREGVDTGELFF.

V and J are TRBV5-1 and TRBJ1-2; TRBD1 might be the D (6 bases). The germline V and J ends were trimmed by 0 bases and 1 base, with 7 bases remaining between them. CDR1 and CDR2 (germline): SGHRS, YFSETQ. The CDR3 consists of 14 residues. CDR3 in DNA: TGCGCCAGCAGCTTGGAGGGGGATAACTATGGCTACACCTTC. It translates to CASSLEGDNYGYTF.

The CDR3 coding sequence is TGTGCCTGGAGCGGGGGGCCAGGGGCCAAAAACATTCAGTACTTC. Residues: CAWSGGPGAKNIQYF. J is TRBJ2-4 and V is TRBV30; a possible D gene is TRBD2 (7 bases). V shed 3 bases and J shed 1 base, with 13 bases lying between them. CDR3 length: 15 amino acids. Germline assignment: CDR1 GTSNPN and CDR2 SVGIG (reference sequence).

This chain links TRBV3-1 (or the pseudogene TRBV3-2) with TRBJ2-7, with D unresolved. Trimming cost V 1 base and J 6 bases, with 10 bases left between them. In germline, CDR1 is LGHDT, CDR2 YNNKEL (reference sequence). This CDR3 is built from 13 residues. CDR3 in DNA: TGTGCCAGCAGCCAAGGTCTCTTCCTCGAGCAGTACTTC. It yields the protein CASSQGLFLEQYF.

The chain combines TRBV27 with TRBJ1-1; 7 bases match TRBD1. The CDR3 is 16 residues long. Trimming cost V 4 bases and J 0 bases; bases outside gene matches: 8. Per germline, CDR1 MNHEY and CDR2 SMNVEV (reference sequence). The CDR3 here is CASSSTMTGMNTEAFF. CDR3 DNA: TGTGCCAGCAGTTCAACCATGACAGGGATGAACACTGAAGCTTTCTTT.

The rearrangement uses TRBV2 and TRBJ1-4; D is undetermined. Germline V gives CDR1 SNHLY, CDR2 FYNNEI. The CDR3 spans 14 residues. The V end was cut by 7 bases, the J end by 0 bases, with 9 bases between. The CDR3 DNA reads TGTGCCAGCAAACGAGAATCAACTAATGAAAAACTGTTTTTT. Translating it yields CASKRESTNEKLFF.

The V call is TRBV27, the J call TRBJ2-7; TRBD1 agrees at 9 bases. The CDR3 is made up of 22 amino acids. Germline lookup yields CDR1 MNHEY and CDR2 SMNVEV (reference sequence). V lost 5 bases, J lost 2 bases, and 28 bases stayed unmatched. The CDR3 nucleotides read TGTGCCAGCAGTCCCCGGAGGGGGTGGGGACAGGGACCGACAAGACTTACCTACGAGCAGTACTTC. It yields the protein CASSPRRGWGQGPTRLTYEQYF.

This chain links TRBV6-5 with TRBJ1-1, with 7 bases fitting TRBD1. The V and J ends lost 6 bases and 1 base, in that order; junction bases with no gene match: 8. Per the germline V gene, CDR1 is MNHEY and CDR2 is SVGAGI. This CDR3 is built from 15 residues. CDR3 protein: CASRRQGDTNTEAFF. In DNA form, the CDR3 reads TGTGCCAGCAGGCGACAGGGAGATACGAACACTGAAGCTTTCTTT.

This clone was seen only once. The chain has TRBV5-4 and TRBJ2-3, with a tentative D call TRBD2 (6 bases). The germline gives CDR1 SGHNT, CDR2 YYREEE (reference sequence). Trimming removed 3 bases at V and 0 bases at J, with 17 bases between. CDR3 length equals 17 residues. CDR3 nucleotides: TGTGCCAGCAGCTGGGGCTCTATTAGCGGTAGCACAGATACGCAGTATTTT. Its translation is CASSWGSISGSTDTQYF.

This chain connects TRBV2 to TRBJ2-3; tentatively, D is TRBD2 (6 bases). The CDR3 spans 13 residues. Germline loops: CDR1 SNHLY, CDR2 FYNNEI. The V end was cut by 8 bases, the J end by 1 base, with 10 bases between. The CDR3 protein is CASQGLGTDTQYF. As DNA, the CDR3 is TGTGCCAGCCAGGGACTTGGCACAGATACGCAGTATTTT.

The gene calls are TRBV6-5 and TRBJ2-3; TRBD2 might be the D (5 bases). Germline CDR1 and CDR2: MNHEY and SVGAGI. V gave up 2 bases and J gave up 2 bases, with 5 bases separating them. The CDR3 spans 13 residues. The CDR3 nucleotides read TGTGCCAGCAGTTACCGGGACACAGATACGCAGTATTTT. Residues: CASSYRDTDTQYF.

The chain couples TRBV19 to TRBJ2-3, with TRBD1 identical over 8 bases. Germline loops: CDR1 LNHDA, CDR2 SQIVND (reference sequence). After removal of 7 bases from V and 1 base from J, the junction contained 10 bases not matched to a gene. The CDR3 contains 16 residues. Here the CDR3 reads CASTLTGAGGTDTQYF. For the CDR3, the DNA is TGTGCCAGTACCCTGACAGGGGCAGGGGGCACAGATACGCAGTATTTT.

The chain carries TRBV10-1 and TRBJ2-2; weak D call: TRBD2 (5 bases). Germline V gene data show CDR1 as WNHNN and CDR2 as SYGVQD (reference sequence). V gave up 6 bases and J gave up 6 bases, with 11 bases separating them. The CDR3 has 13 residues. CDR3 DNA: TGCGCCAGCAGCTTACTAGTGTCCGGGGAGCTGTTTTTT. This sequence encodes CASSLLVSGELFF.

The gene calls are TRBV2 and TRBJ1-5; D is undetermined. V was trimmed by 4 bases and J by 4 bases, leaving 11 bases between them. In germline, CDR1 is SNHLY, CDR2 FYNNEI. CDR3 size: 14 residues. The CDR3 coding sequence is TGTGCCAGCAGTGTCTCCAGGTTAAATCAGCCCCAGCATTTT. Translation: CASSVSRLNQPQHF.

The chain recombines TRBV24-1 with TRBJ1-2; D gene unclear. V lost 4 bases to trimming and J lost 7 bases, with 9 bases between them. Germline CDR1 is KGHDR and CDR2 is SFDVKD. The CDR3 has 12 amino acids. The CDR3 sequence: CATSDPTGGYTF. Written as DNA, the CDR3 is TGTGCCACCAGTGACCCAACTGGTGGCTACACCTTC.

The V call is TRBV21-1, the J call TRBJ2-7; TRBD1, the table's D call, lacks a check against the DNA. TRBV21-1 is described as a pseudogene. The CDR3 is 18 residues long. CDR3 nucleotide sequence: TGTGCCAGCAGCAAAGAGACAGCCGAGAGAAGCAAAACCTACGAGCAGTACTTC. Its translation: CASSKETAERSKTYEQYF.

This chain links TRBV5-1 with TRBJ1-1, with a tentative D call TRBD1 (6 bases). CDR3 length: 14 residues. Germline CDR1 and CDR2: SGHRS and YFSETQ. V lost 3 bases and J 1 base, leaving 10 bases between the germline ends. CDR3 sequence reads: CASSSTTGNTEAFF. CDR3 in DNA: TGCGCCAGCAGCTCTACGACAGGGAACACTGAAGCTTTCTTT.

The chain carries TRBV6-6 and TRBJ1-3; the match to TRBD1 covers 9 bases. This CDR3 contains 17 residues. CDR1 MNHNY and CDR2 SVGAGI come from the germline V gene (reference sequence). V was clipped by 5 bases and J by 4 bases; unmatched bases: 12. The CDR3 coding sequence is TGTGCCAGCAGTCAACTCAGCACAGGGGGCTCCGGAAACACCATATATTTT. Its translation: CASSQLSTGGSGNTIYF.